This TCR beta chain was documented in a study of blood T cell repertoires in COVID-19. The overall study: COVID-19 samples from acute and convalescent phases originated in the United States, Italy and Spain. PBMCs, B-cell-depleted T cells, or T cells provided the cDNA or gDNA that made up the material.

In the source study's methods: Amplification of reference gene primers was used by the study to estimate nucleated cell counts. Sequenced by immunoSEQ multiplex PCR; TCRdb stores in-frame clones only, minus some. The DNA was the basis for D and trimming; V, J and clone size are from that table. Of around 260,000 clones in the sample, roughly 85% are singletons; the top ten hold under 5.5%. The receptor was isolated from a man between 60 and 70 years old who had recovered from COVID-19. The sample was peripheral blood.

DNA for the CDR3: TGTGCCAGCAGCCAGACTCAGGGAATTGGTGGCTACACCTTC. Translating it yields CASSQTQGIGGYTF. The rearrangement joins TRBV7-8 to TRBJ1-2; the D gene is possibly TRBD1 (5 bases). CDR3 length: 14 residues. Germline V gene data show CDR1 as SGHVS and CDR2 as FQNEAQ. Between the trimmed V and J ends, which lost 5 bases and 7 bases, there was a span of 17 bases.